Listed here are 30 T cell receptor beta chains from one sample, sequenced in a study of blood T cell repertoires in COVID-19. Clones were read by immunoSEQ multiplex PCR, and TCRdb kept only the in-frame ones, dropping some. The sample lists under 350,000 clones, around nine tenths occurring once. Sequencing input: PBMCs or T cells enriched from blood (not recorded which). All receptors derive from a woman aged 18-29 years who had recovered from COVID-19.

The V call is TRBV11-3, the J call TRBJ2-3, with a weak D call TRBD2 (6 bases). The CDR3 is 15 residues long. Trimming pared 5 bases from V and 6 bases from J, leaving 18 bases between. Germline V gene data show CDR1 as SGHNT and CDR2 as YENEEA. CDR3 nucleotide sequence: TGTGCCAGCAGCGGGCGGGGCGCTGAGAGTGATACGCAGTATTTT. Translation: CASSGRGAESDTQYF.

The rearrangement uses TRBV5-1 and TRBJ1-3, with TRBD1 as a possible D gene (6 bases). CDR3 size: 15 residues. Trimming pared 2 bases from V and 0 bases from J, leaving 9 bases between. Germline CDR1 SGHRS, CDR2 YFSETQ. CDR3 residues: CASSLNRVSGNTIYF. CDR3 DNA sequence: TGCGCCAGCAGCTTAAACAGGGTCTCTGGAAACACCATATATTTT.

The rearrangement joins TRBV29-1 to TRBJ2-1, with 7 bases aligning to TRBD1. V shed 3 bases and J 0 bases; nucleotides not matched to a gene: 2. Germline V gives CDR1 SQVTM, CDR2 ANQGSEA. The CDR3 is 14 residues long. The CDR3 DNA reads as TGCAGCGTTGACGGGACAGCCTCCTACAATGAGCAGTTCTTC. Amino acid sequence: CSVDGTASYNEQFF.

The rearrangement links TRBV7-8 to TRBJ2-4; 7 nucleotides match TRBD1. The CDR3 is 16 residues long. V lost 5 bases, J lost 1 base, and 8 bases stayed unmatched. Germline CDR1 reads SGHVS; CDR2 reads FQNEAQ. CDR3 DNA sequence: TGTGCCAGCAGCCCGGACAGGCCCCCTGCCAAAAACATTCAGTACTTC. It encodes CASSPDRPPAKNIQYF. Drawing the rest from reference TRBV7-8 and TRBJ2-4, the complete variable domain is GAGVSQSPRYKVAKRGQDVALRCDPISGHVSLFWYQQALGQGPEFLTYFQNEAQLDKSGLPSDRFFAERPEGSVSTLKIQRTQQEDSAVYLCASSPDRPPAKNIQYFGAGTRLSVL.

V is TRBV19 and J is TRBJ1-1; 9 nucleotides match TRBD1. Germline CDR1 is LNHDA and CDR2 is SQIVND (reference sequence). V lost 1 base and J lost 1; bases outside the gene matches: 13. The CDR3 extends over 19 amino acids. The CDR3 nucleotides read TGTGCCAGTAGTATAGGCACTTGGGGACAGGGTCGAGGGAACACTGAAGCTTTCTTT. Translation: CASSIGTWGQGRGNTEAFF.

The DNA of the CDR3 is TGTGCCAGCAGCGTAACAGCGAACACTGAAGCTTTCTTT. This codes for CASSVTANTEAFF. The chain links TRBV9 to TRBJ1-1, with unresolved D. Germline assignment: CDR1 SGDLS and CDR2 YYNGEE. The germline V and J ends were trimmed by 1 base and 1 base, with 5 bases remaining between them. CDR3 length equals 13 residues.

This rearrangement joins TRBV7-9 to TRBJ1-1; TRBD1 might be the D (6 bases). V was clipped by 3 bases and J by 6 bases, with 11 bases between them. The CDR3 sequence is 13 residues long. Germline CDR1 is SEHNR and CDR2 is FQNEAQ (reference sequence). The CDR3 bases are TGTGCCAGCAGCTTCCAGGGGAGGGCTGAAGCTTTCTTT. Translated: CASSFQGRAEAFF.

The chain joins TRBV7-2 to TRBJ2-3, with D perhaps matching TRBD2 (5 bases). Trimming removed 5 bases from V and 0 bases from J, with 15 bases in between. The germline V gene encodes CDR1 SGHTA and CDR2 FQGNSA. CDR3 length: 16 amino acids. The CDR3 DNA follows: TGTGCCAGCAGCACTCGGACTGGAGGTAGCACAGATACGCAGTATTTT. It encodes CASSTRTGGSTDTQYF. Variable domain in full (rest from reference TRBV7-2 and TRBJ2-3): GAGVSQSPSNKVTEKGKDVELRCDPISGHTALYWYRQSLGQGLEFLIYFQGNSAPDKSGLPSDRFSAERTGGSVSTLTIQRTQQEDSAVYLCASSTRTGGSTDTQYFGPGTRLTVL.

The gene calls are TRBV3-1 (or the pseudogene TRBV3-2) and TRBJ1-1; D call uncertain. With 1 base removed from V and 1 base from J, the gap between germline ends came to 13 bases. Germline CDR1 LGHDT, CDR2 YNNKEL (reference sequence). The CDR3 loop spans 16 amino acids. CDR3 protein: CASSQGGWERNTEAFF. CDR3 in DNA: TGTGCCAGCAGCCAAGGAGGGTGGGAGCGGAACACTGAAGCTTTCTTT.

This clone has only a few counts. The J gene is TRBJ1-5, the V gene TRBV2; tentatively, D is TRBD1 (5 bases). The CDR3 runs 15 residues. CDR1 is SNHLY, CDR2 FYNNEI, per germline. V was cut by 3 bases and J by 1 base, with 10 bases left in between. The CDR3 protein is CASSDQGLSNQPQHF. The CDR3 coding sequence is TGTGCCAGCAGTGACCAGGGATTGAGCAATCAGCCCCAGCATTTT. The variable domain in full, completed from reference TRBV2 and TRBJ1-5, reads EPEVTQTPSHQVTQMGQEVILRCVPISNHLYFYWYRQILGQKVEFLVSFYNNEISEKSEIFDDQFSVERPDGSNFTLKIRSTKLEDSAMYFCASSDQGLSNQPQHFGDGTRLSIL.

The chain recombines TRBV2 with TRBJ1-4; a weak D match, TRBD1 (5 bases). The ends were cut back, 6 bases at V and 1 base at J, with 9 bases in the middle. The CDR3 contains 14 residues. The germline V gene encodes CDR1 SNHLY and CDR2 FYNNEI. The CDR3 bases are TGTGCCAGCAGCCGACAGTTAACTAATGAAAAACTGTTTTTT. Amino acids: CASSRQLTNEKLFF.

This rearrangement joins TRBV7-9 to TRBJ2-1, with TRBD2 identical over 9 bases. Trimming took 8 bases from V and 7 from J; bases not matched to a gene: 12. Germline V lookup: CDR1 SEHNR, CDR2 FQNEAQ (reference sequence). CDR3 length: 15 residues. The CDR3 sequence is CASLRGGGAWNEQFF. The CDR3 nucleotides read TGTGCCAGCCTTCGGGGCGGGGGGGCTTGGAATGAGCAGTTCTTC.

The CDR3 DNA sequence: TGTGCCAGCAGCTTGCTGACAGCCCCGGTGTGGGCTGAAGCTTTCTTT. Translation: CASSLLTAPVWAEAFF. The V gene is TRBV5-8, the J gene TRBJ1-1; possibly TRBD1 for D (5 bases). Germline V CDR1 and CDR2: SGHTS, YDEGEE. V lost 1 base and J 6 bases, leaving 19 bases between the germline ends. The CDR3 has 16 residues.

This clone was detected once. The chain carries TRBV12-3 or TRBV12-4 and TRBJ1-2; TRBD1 is a possible D gene (5 bases). V was clipped by 0 bases and J by 7 bases, with 9 bases between them. This CDR3 is built from 13 residues. Here the CDR3 reads CASSLAAGGGYTF. The CDR3 DNA reads as TGTGCCAGCAGTTTAGCAGCGGGGGGTGGCTACACCTTC.

This rearrangement joins TRBV9 to TRBJ2-7; 7 bases are a match to TRBD2. CDR3 length equals 14 residues. V lost 0 bases, J lost 5 bases, and 5 bases stayed unmatched. Germline-derived CDR1 and CDR2 are SGDLS and YYNGEE. The CDR3 coding sequence is TGTGCCAGCAGCGTAGGGGGAGGGCCCCACGAGCAGTACTTC. Encoded protein: CASSVGGGPHEQYF.

The chain uses TRBV15 and TRBJ2-1; 7 bases line up with TRBD2. V was pared by 0 bases and J by 8 bases, with 4 bases of the junction left unmatched. The CDR3 is 14 residues long. The V gene's germline CDR1 is LNHNV and CDR2 YYDKDF (reference sequence). CDR3 region: CATSRDASGDEQFF. CDR3 DNA sequence: TGTGCCACCAGCAGAGATGCTAGCGGAGATGAGCAGTTCTTC.

The chain combines TRBV7-9 with TRBJ2-3, with TRBD1 identical over 9 bases. The J segment lost 7 bases and the V segment lost 5 bases, leaving 7 bases of the junction unmatched. In germline, CDR1 is SEHNR, CDR2 FQNEAQ (reference sequence). This CDR3 comprises 14 residues. The CDR3 DNA sequence: TGTGCCAGCAGCCGGGACAGGGTAGTGTATACGCAGTATTTT. Its translation: CASSRDRVVYTQYF.

A few counts support this clone. The V call is TRBV19, the J call TRBJ1-5, with D hard to call. This CDR3 region has 16 residues. Per germline, CDR1 LNHDA and CDR2 SQIVND (reference sequence). Trimming removed 1 base from V and 0 bases from J, with 10 bases in between. CDR3 sequence: CASSIVADNSNQPQHF. CDR3 in DNA: TGTGCCAGTAGTATAGTGGCAGATAATAGCAATCAGCCCCAGCATTTT.

With regard to this clone: Other nucleotide sequences in the sample specify the same CDR3. This chain connects TRBV19 to TRBJ1-5, with 9 bases identical to TRBD1. The CDR3 spans 14 residues. Germline-derived CDR1 and CDR2 are LNHDA and SQIVND (reference sequence). Losses at the gene ends were 6 bases for V and 0 bases for J; bases not matched to a gene: 0. In DNA, the CDR3 is TGTGCCAGTAGGGACAGGGGTAGCAATCAGCCCCAGCATTTT. It is translated as CASRDRGSNQPQHF.

V and J are TRBV18 and TRBJ1-2, with 9 bases aligning to TRBD1. Germline lookup yields CDR1 KGHSH and CDR2 LQKENI. With V trimmed by 3 bases and J by 5 bases, 13 bases remained unmatched. The CDR3 has 17 residues. CDR3 sequence (DNA): TGTGCCAGCTCACCGACTCCGACTACAGGGGGCCGGTATGGCTACACCTTC. It codes for CASSPTPTTGGRYGYTF.

The chain links TRBV18 to TRBJ2-2; a weak D match, TRBD1 (6 bases). The CDR3 spans 15 residues. Per the germline V gene, CDR1 is KGHSH and CDR2 is LQKENI. V lost 6 bases to trimming and J lost 3 bases, with 14 bases between them. The CDR3: CASSTPGVDTGELFF. The CDR3 nucleotides are TGTGCCAGCTCCACCCCAGGGGTCGACACCGGGGAGCTGTTTTTT.

J is TRBJ2-1 and V is TRBV5-1, with TRBD1 as a possible D gene (6 bases). Germline CDR1 is SGHRS and CDR2 is YFSETQ. The CDR3 sequence is 12 residues long. V gave up 4 bases and J gave up 9 bases, with 11 bases separating them. The CDR3 region is CASSPQGFEQFF. The CDR3 DNA is TGCGCCAGCAGCCCACAGGGATTTGAGCAGTTCTTC.

The chain joins TRBV29-1 to TRBJ1-5; D is undetermined. V lost 6 bases, J lost 5 bases, and 14 bases lay in between. Germline CDR1 reads SQVTM; CDR2 reads ANQGSEA. This CDR3 is built from 13 residues. CDR3 nucleotides: TGCAGCGTGAAGGGAGGATGGGATCAGCCCCAGCATTTT. Translating gives CSVKGGWDQPQHF.

The V call is TRBV28, the J call TRBJ2-5, with D perhaps matching TRBD2 (6 bases). The CDR3 is 16 residues long. Germline V gives CDR1 MDHEN, CDR2 SYDVKM. V gave up 4 bases and J gave up 5 bases, with 20 bases separating them. CDR3 in DNA: TGTGCCAGCAGTTCCACGATCGGGGGACCGGTCGAGACCCAGTACTTC. Translating it yields CASSSTIGGPVETQYF.

The CDR3 sequence: CAWTGRTEAFF. The CDR3 nucleotides are TGTGCCTGGACAGGGCGTACTGAAGCTTTCTTT. This sequence joins TRBV30 and TRBJ1-1; a weak D match, TRBD1 (5 bases). Germline assignment: CDR1 GTSNPN and CDR2 SVGIG (reference sequence). This CDR3 comprises 11 residues. Trimming took off 4 bases at V and 5 bases at J, with 8 bases between the two ends.

The genes are TRBV4-1 and TRBJ1-1; D is uncertain. This CDR3 contains 13 residues. Germline-derived CDR1 and CDR2 are MGHRA and YSYEKL. Trimming cost V 1 base and J 3 bases, with 6 bases left between them. CDR3 region: CASSQAVYTEAFF. In nucleotides, the CDR3 is TGCGCCAGCAGCCAAGCTGTCTACACTGAAGCTTTCTTT.

The chain employs TRBV7-9 and TRBJ2-1; D is possibly TRBD2 (5 bases). The CDR3 spans 17 residues. V dropped 5 bases and J dropped 0 bases, with 17 bases sitting between them. Germline CDR1 reads SEHNR; CDR2 reads FQNEAQ (reference sequence). The CDR3 DNA reads as TGTGCCAGCAGCCCGAAAGGAGGCCCGAGCTCCTACAATGAGCAGTTCTTC. The encoded protein is CASSPKGGPSSYNEQFF.

This chain joins TRBV24-1 and TRBJ2-2; possibly TRBD1 for D (6 bases). Germline values: CDR1 KGHDR, CDR2 SFDVKD. The CDR3 has 13 amino acids. V gave up 7 bases and J gave up 5 bases, with 10 bases separating them. CDR3 residues: CATREDSTGELFF. CDR3 nucleotide sequence: TGTGCCACCAGGGAGGACAGTACCGGGGAGCTGTTTTTT.

The chain links TRBV19 to TRBJ1-5; 11 bases match TRBD1. The germline V gene encodes CDR1 LNHDA and CDR2 SQIVND (reference sequence). The junction had 2 bases not matched to a gene; V was cut back by 1 base and J by 6 bases. The length of the CDR3 is 15 residues. For the CDR3, the DNA is TGTGCCAGTAGTATAGGGACAGGGGGCTCTCAGCCCCAGCATTTT. Residues: CASSIGTGGSQPQHF. Complete variable domain (other parts from reference TRBV19 and TRBJ1-5): DGGITQSPKYLFRKEGQNVTLSCEQNLNHDAMYWYRQDPGQGLRLIYYSQIVNDFQKGDIAEGYSVSREKKESFPLTVTSAQKNPTAFYLCASSIGTGGSQPQHFGDGTRLSIL.

This chain joins TRBV5-1 and TRBJ2-5; tentatively, D is TRBD1 (5 bases). Germline CDR1 and CDR2: SGHRS and YFSETQ. V dropped 0 bases and J dropped 1 base, with 16 bases sitting between them. The CDR3 is 17 amino acids. Written as DNA, the CDR3 is TGCGCCAGCAGCTTGGGATCAGGGATGGGCCTCCAAGAGACCCAGTACTTC. Its protein is CASSLGSGMGLQETQYF.